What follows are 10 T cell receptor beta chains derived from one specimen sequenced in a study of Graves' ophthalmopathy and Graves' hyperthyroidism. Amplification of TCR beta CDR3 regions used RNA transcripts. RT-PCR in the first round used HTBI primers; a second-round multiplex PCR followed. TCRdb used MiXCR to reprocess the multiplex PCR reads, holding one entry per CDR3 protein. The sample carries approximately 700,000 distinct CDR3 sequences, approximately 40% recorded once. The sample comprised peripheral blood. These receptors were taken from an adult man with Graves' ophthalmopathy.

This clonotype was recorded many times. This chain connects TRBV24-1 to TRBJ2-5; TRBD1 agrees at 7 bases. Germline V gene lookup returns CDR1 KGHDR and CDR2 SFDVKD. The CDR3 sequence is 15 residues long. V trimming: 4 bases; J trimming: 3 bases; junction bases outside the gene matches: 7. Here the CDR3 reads CATSELETGKETQYF. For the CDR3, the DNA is TGTGCCACCAGTGAACTCGAGACAGGGAAAGAGACCCAGTACTTC.

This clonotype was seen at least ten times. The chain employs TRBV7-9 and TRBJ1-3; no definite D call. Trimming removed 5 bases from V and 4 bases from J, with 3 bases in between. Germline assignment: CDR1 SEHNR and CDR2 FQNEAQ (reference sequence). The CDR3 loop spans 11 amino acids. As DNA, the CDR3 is TGTGCCAGCAGCCTGGGAAACACCATATATTTT. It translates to CASSLGNTIYF.

CDR3 DNA sequence: TGTGCCAGCAGCTTGGGGACAGGGGCGGGCACTGAAGCTTTCTTT. It is translated as CASSLGTGAGTEAFF. The gene calls are TRBV7-3 and TRBJ1-1; 10 bases line up with TRBD1. V dropped 3 bases and J dropped 4; count of bases not matched to a gene: 5. Germline-derived CDR1 and CDR2 are SGHTA and FQGTGA. This CDR3 spans 15 amino acids.

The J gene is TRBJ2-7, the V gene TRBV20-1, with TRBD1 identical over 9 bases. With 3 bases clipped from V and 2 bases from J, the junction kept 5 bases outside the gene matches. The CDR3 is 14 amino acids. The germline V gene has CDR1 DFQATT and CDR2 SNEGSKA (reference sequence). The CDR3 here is CSARGQGNAYEQYF. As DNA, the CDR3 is TGCAGTGCTAGGGGACAGGGCAATGCCTACGAGCAGTACTTC.

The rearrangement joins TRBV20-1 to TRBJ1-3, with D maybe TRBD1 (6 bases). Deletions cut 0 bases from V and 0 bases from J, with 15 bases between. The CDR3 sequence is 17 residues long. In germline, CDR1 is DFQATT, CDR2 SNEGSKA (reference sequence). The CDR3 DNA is TGCAGTGCTAGAGATCTCAGGGGTCCCCGCTCTGGAAACACCATATATTTT. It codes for CSARDLRGPRSGNTIYF.

The CDR3 DNA follows: TGTGCTAGTGCTGCGGGGTTGGGGGAGACCCAGTACTTC. Translating it yields CASAAGLGETQYF. V usage is TRBV12-5 and J usage is TRBJ2-5; weak D call: TRBD2 (6 bases). The CDR3 has 13 residues. Trimming took off 7 bases at V and 5 bases at J, with 14 bases between the two ends. Germline assignment: CDR1 LGHNT and CDR2 FRNRAP.

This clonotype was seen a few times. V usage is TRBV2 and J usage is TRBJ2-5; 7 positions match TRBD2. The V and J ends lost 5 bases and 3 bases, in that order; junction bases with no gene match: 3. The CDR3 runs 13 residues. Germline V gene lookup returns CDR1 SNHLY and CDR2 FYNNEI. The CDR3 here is CASSRTREETQYF. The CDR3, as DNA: TGTGCCAGCAGTAGGACTAGAGAAGAGACCCAGTACTTC.

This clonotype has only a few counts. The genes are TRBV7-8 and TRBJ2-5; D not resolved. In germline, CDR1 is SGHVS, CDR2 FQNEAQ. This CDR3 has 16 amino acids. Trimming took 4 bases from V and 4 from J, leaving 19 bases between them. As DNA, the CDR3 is TGTGCCAGCAGCTCATATAACAGATGGAGAGGAGAGACCCAGTACTTC. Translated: CASSSYNRWRGETQYF.

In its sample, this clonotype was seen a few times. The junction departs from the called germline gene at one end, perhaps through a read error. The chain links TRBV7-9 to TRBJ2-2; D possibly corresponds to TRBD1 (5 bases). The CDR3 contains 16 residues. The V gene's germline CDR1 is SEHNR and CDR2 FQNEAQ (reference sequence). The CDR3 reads CASSQEPHRRTGELFF. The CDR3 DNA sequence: TGCGCCAGCAGCCAAGAACCCCACAGGCGCACCGGGGAGCTGTTTTTT.

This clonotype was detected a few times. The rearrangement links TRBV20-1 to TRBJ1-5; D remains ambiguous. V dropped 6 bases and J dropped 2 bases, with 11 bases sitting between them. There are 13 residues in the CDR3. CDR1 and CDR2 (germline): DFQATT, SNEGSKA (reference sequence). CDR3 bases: TGCAGTGCAAAGACCGGTGGCAATCAGCCCCAGCATTTT. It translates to CSAKTGGNQPQHF.